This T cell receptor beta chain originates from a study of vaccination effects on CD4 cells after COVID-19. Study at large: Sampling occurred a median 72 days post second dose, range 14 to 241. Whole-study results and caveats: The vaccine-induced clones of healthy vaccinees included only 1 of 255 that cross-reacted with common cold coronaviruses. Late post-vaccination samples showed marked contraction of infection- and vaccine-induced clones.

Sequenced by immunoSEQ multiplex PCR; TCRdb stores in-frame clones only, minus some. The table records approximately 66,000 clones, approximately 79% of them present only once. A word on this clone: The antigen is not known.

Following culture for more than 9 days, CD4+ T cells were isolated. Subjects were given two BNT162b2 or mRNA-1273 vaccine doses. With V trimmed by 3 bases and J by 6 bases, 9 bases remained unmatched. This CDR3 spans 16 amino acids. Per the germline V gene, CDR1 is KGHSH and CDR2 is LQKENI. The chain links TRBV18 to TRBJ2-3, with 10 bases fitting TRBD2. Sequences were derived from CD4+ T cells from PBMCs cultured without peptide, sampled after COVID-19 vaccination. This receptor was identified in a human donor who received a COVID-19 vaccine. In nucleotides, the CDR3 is TGTGCCAGCTCACCCCCGGGGCTAGCGGGGGACGATACGCAGTATTTT. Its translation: CASSPPGLAGDDTQYF.